Listed below are T cell receptor beta chains from one sample, sequenced in a study of blood T cell repertoires in COVID-19. TCRdb keeps only in-frame clones here, not all; method: immunoSEQ multiplex PCR. The data contain fewer than 250,000 clones, approximately 84% of them singletons. Sequencing input: PBMCs or T cells enriched from blood (not recorded which). The receptors come from a woman aged 30 to 39 who had recovered from COVID-19. CDR3s include the opening cysteine and the closing phenylalanine or tryptophan. A D gene is named only where the DNA matches it firmly. Some rows have no size entry. The others give once, few or many, or a class for an expanded clone.

DNA,CDR3,D,J,size,V
TGTGCCAGCAGCCCCGACAGCACCGCAACTAATGAAAAACTGTTTTTT,CASSPDSTATNEKLFF,NA,TRBJ1-4,few,TRBV11-2
TGTGCTAGCAGCTCTTATAGCGGGGGGCGTATCACCGGGGAGCTGTTTTTT,CASSSYSGGRITGELFF,TRBD2,TRBJ2-2,NA,TRBV7-7
TGTGCCTGGAGGGGGGACTGGAGCTCCTACGAGCAGTACTTC,CAWRGDWSSYEQYF,NA,TRBJ2-7,NA,TRBV30
TGTGCCAGCGGCCCTCGTGGTAGCGGGAGGAGGAATGAGCAGTTCTTC,CASGPRGSGRRNEQFF,TRBD2,TRBJ2-1,NA,TRBV6-9
TGTGCCAGCAGCTTGGCAGACAGGGAATCTGAAGCTTTCTTT,CASSLADRESEAFF,TRBD1,TRBJ1-1,NA,TRBV5-4
TGTGCCAGCAGCCCTACTAGCGGGACCTACAATGAGCAGTTCTTC,CASSPTSGTYNEQFF,TRBD2,TRBJ2-1,NA,TRBV14
TGTGCCAGCAGCCCACCGGGACAGGGAGGATCACCCCTCCACTTT,CASSPPGQGGSPLHF,TRBD1,TRBJ1-6,NA,TRBV2
TGTGCCAGCAGTTTAGGTATCAGCTCTGGAAACACCATATATTTT,CASSLGISSGNTIYF,NA,TRBJ1-3,NA,TRBV27
TGCGCCAGCAGCGCGCCCCCGACTGGGGAAGCTTTCTTT,CASSAPPTGEAFF,NA,TRBJ1-1,NA,TRBV5-1
TGTGCCAGCAGCATCCTAGCGGGCGCGAACACCGGGGAGCTGTTTTTT,CASSILAGANTGELFF,TRBD2,TRBJ2-2,NA,TRBV7-6
TGTGCCAGCAGCTCGGACAGCTCTGGAAACACCATATATTTT,CASSSDSSGNTIYF,NA,TRBJ1-3,NA,TRBV7-8
TGCGCCGGTGGGGGAGGAAGAAACTATGGCTACACCTTC,CAGGGGRNYGYTF,NA,TRBJ1-2,NA,TRBV4-1
TGTGCCAGCAGCCGACAGGGCCCCTACGAGCAGTACTTC,CASSRQGPYEQYF,TRBD1,TRBJ2-7,NA,TRBV28
TGTGCCAGCAGTTTCACAGTACCGACCGGGGAGCTGTTTTTT,CASSFTVPTGELFF,NA,TRBJ2-2,few,TRBV28
TGTGCCAGCAAAGGACTAGCGGGGGGGAATGAGCAGTTCTTC,CASKGLAGGNEQFF,TRBD2,TRBJ2-1,few,TRBV6-4
TGTGCCAGCAGTGACTCGACTAGCGGGGGGGAGACCCAGTACTTC,CASSDSTSGGETQYF,TRBD2,TRBJ2-5,NA,TRBV6-4
TGTGCCAGCAGCTCAACAGGGCCCCCCTACAATGAGCAGTTCTTC,CASSSTGPPYNEQFF,NA,TRBJ2-1,NA,TRBV7-6
TGTGCCAGCAGCTTCGGCGGGAGAATAGGTAGTGAGCAGTTCTTC,CASSFGGRIGSEQFF,TRBD2,TRBJ2-1,NA,TRBV7-3
TGTGCCACCAGTGACCCCACCGGGGGCAATCAGCCCCAGCATTTT,CATSDPTGGNQPQHF,NA,TRBJ1-5,once,TRBV24-1
TGTGCCACCGAGACAGGGGGCGAAGAGACCCAGTACTTC,CATETGGEETQYF,TRBD1,TRBJ2-5,NA,TRBV2
TGTGCCACCCTAGAAAGCTCTCGGGTCACTGAGCAGTTCTTC,CATLESSRVTEQFF,NA,TRBJ2-1,NA,TRBV28
TGTGCCGGTATTATAGCGGGAGTATCCTACAATGAGCAGTTCTTC,CAGIIAGVSYNEQFF,TRBD2,TRBJ2-1,NA,TRBV30
TGTGCCAGCAGCCCCGGTTGGTTGGGGGGGGGAACCAATCAGCCCCAGCATTTT,CASSPGWLGGGTNQPQHF,NA,TRBJ1-5,NA,TRBV7-2
TGCAGCGTTGAAGGGGGACAGTACTACAATGAGCAGTTCTTC,CSVEGGQYYNEQFF,TRBD1,TRBJ2-1,NA,TRBV29-1
TGTGCCAGCAGCTTAGTTTCGGGCAGTGGACAGAAACTGTTTTTT,CASSLVSGSGQKLFF,NA,TRBJ1-4,few,TRBV7-9
TGTGCCAGCAGCCAAAAGGACAGTAAAGGGACCCAGTACTTC,CASSQKDSKGTQYF,NA,TRBJ2-5,NA,TRBV7-8
TGTGCCAGCAGCTTAACGCCCCGGACAGTCCGGAATTCACCCCTCCACTTT,CASSLTPRTVRNSPLHF,NA,TRBJ1-6,NA,TRBV11-2
TGTGCCAGCAGTCTGGACAGTTACAATGAGCAGTTCTTC,CASSLDSYNEQFF,NA,TRBJ2-1,NA,TRBV27
TGTGCCACCAGTGATCCCGGGACAGGGCTCGATCAGCCCCAGCATTTT,CATSDPGTGLDQPQHF,TRBD1,TRBJ1-5,NA,TRBV24-1
TGTGCCAGCAGCAATCCGGGACAGGGGGACTATGGCTACACCTTC,CASSNPGQGDYGYTF,TRBD1,TRBJ1-2,few,TRBV7-9
TGTGCCAGCAGACCAGTGGACAGAAGCAACTATGGCTACACCTTC,CASRPVDRSNYGYTF,NA,TRBJ1-2,NA,TRBV28
TGTGCCAGTAGTATAGGAGGAGGGTCGCTCTCTGGAAACACCATATATTTT,CASSIGGGSLSGNTIYF,NA,TRBJ1-3,NA,TRBV19
TGTGCCAGCAGCGAGGCCCCGGGGGGCTATTCTTCGCGGACTGAAGCTTTCTTT,CASSEAPGGYSSRTEAFF,NA,TRBJ1-1,NA,TRBV9
TGCGCCAGCAGCTTGAGTACTGCGGGGGGGCTCACAGATACGCAGTATTTT,CASSLSTAGGLTDTQYF,TRBD2,TRBJ2-3,NA,TRBV5-1
TGTGCCAGCAGTTTATCTCAGGGTCTTCTTCAGTACTTC,CASSLSQGLLQYF,NA,TRBJ2-4,NA,TRBV28
TGTGCCAGCAGTTATTTAACAGGGACAACTAATGAAAAACTGTTTTTT,CASSYLTGTTNEKLFF,NA,TRBJ1-4,NA,TRBV6-5
TGTGCCAGCAGCTTCGCACAGCGGGATACGCAGTATTTT,CASSFAQRDTQYF,NA,TRBJ2-3,once,TRBV11-3
TGTGCCAGCAGTGTGACCGGGACTAGCGGGAAAGCGCGCTACGAGCAGTACTTC,CASSVTGTSGKARYEQYF,TRBD2,TRBJ2-7,NA,TRBV7-9
TGCGCCAGCAGCTTGTGGCGGGGGGTAGGGGAGCAGTTCTTC,CASSLWRGVGEQFF,TRBD2,TRBJ2-1,NA,TRBV5-1
TGTGCCAGCTCACCACTTCAAGGAGGGAACACCGGGGAGCTGTTTTTT,CASSPLQGGNTGELFF,NA,TRBJ2-2,NA,TRBV18
TGTGCCACCTTCCCTACGCAGTATTTT,CATFPTQYF,NA,TRBJ2-3,once,TRBV7-9
TGTGCCAGCAGCCCGATCCTCCGGGTTTTGGATGGCTACACCTTC,CASSPILRVLDGYTF,NA,TRBJ1-2,once,TRBV9
TGTGCCAGCAGCTTCCAGGGGGCCAGCAATCAGCCCCAGCATTTT,CASSFQGASNQPQHF,TRBD1,TRBJ1-5,NA,TRBV7-2
TGTGCCAGCACCCCTCGGAGACAGGGGGTGTACACCGGGGAGCTGTTTTTT,CASTPRRQGVYTGELFF,TRBD1,TRBJ2-2,NA,TRBV28
TGCAGCGTTGAAAAAACAGGGGGCGGGGAGCTGTTTTTT,CSVEKTGGGELFF,TRBD1,TRBJ2-2,NA,TRBV29-1
TGTGCCAGCAGCGTAGGTTCCGGCGTTTCGGGAAAGAACACTGAAGCTTTCTTT,CASSVGSGVSGKNTEAFF,NA,TRBJ1-1,NA,TRBV9
TGTGCCAGCTCACCAGGACAGGAGATGAACACTGAAGCTTTCTTT,CASSPGQEMNTEAFF,TRBD1,TRBJ1-1,NA,TRBV18
TGTGCCAGTAGTTCGGTGGAGGGGCAGAATAATGAAAAACTGTTTTTT,CASSSVEGQNNEKLFF,NA,TRBJ1-4,NA,TRBV19
TGTGCCAGCAGCTTATTAACGGGATATAAAAATGAGCAGTTCTTC,CASSLLTGYKNEQFF,NA,TRBJ2-1,once,TRBV11-2
TGCAGCGTTGAAGATCAAATTGGGCAGGGGTACGAGCAGTACTTC,CSVEDQIGQGYEQYF,NA,TRBJ2-7,NA,TRBV29-1
TGTGCCAGCAGCGTAAGGGGGGGGGCTGCAGATACGCAGTATTTT,CASSVRGGAADTQYF,NA,TRBJ2-3,NA,TRBV9
TGTGCCAGCAGCCAAGTTGCAGGGCCCTGGGAGACCCAGTACTTC,CASSQVAGPWETQYF,NA,TRBJ2-5,NA,TRBV3-1/TRBV3-2
TGTGCCAGCAGTAAACAGGGAGTGAGCACTCAGCCCCAGCATTTT,CASSKQGVSTQPQHF,NA,TRBJ1-5,once,TRBV6-5
TGCGCCAGCAGCTTGGGGTCAGGTCGATACGTCCTGACTTTC,CASSLGSGRYVLTF,NA,TRBJ2-6,NA,TRBV5-1